This T cell receptor (beta chain) was profiled in a study of response to subunit inactivated influenza vaccine. Study-wide results and caveats: New T cells are recruited in small numbers by each seasonal influenza vaccination, according to the authors' suggestion.

The sample holds a few counts of this clonotype. Its antigen remains unidentified. TCRdb reprocessed the RT-PCR reads with MiXCR, giving one entry per CDR3 protein. This sample has roughly 650,000 distinct CDR3 sequences, with 12% to 15% found just once. Germline values: CDR1 SGHVS, CDR2 FNYEAQ. This CDR3 has 16 residues. V was pared by 5 bases and J by 1 base, with 17 bases between. The clonotype comes from a man in his forties or fifties who received an inactivated influenza vaccine. The chain combines TRBV7-6 with TRBJ1-1; D remains unclear. Sequencing was performed on PBMCs from blood, taken roughly 15 days before vaccination. CDR3 residues: CASSARAAVRNTEAFF. CDR3 sequence (DNA): TGTGCCAGCAGCGCAAGGGCGGCAGTCCGGAACACTGAAGCTTTCTTT.